This T cell receptor (beta chain) was sequenced in a study of cytomegalovirus exposure and HLA in healthy donors. In the study overall: The Caucasian-associated ancestry cluster held under 90% of under 450 genotyped donors.

Notes on the study in general: A classifier reportedly called cytomegalovirus status with high sensitivity and specificity.

Only a few counts were recorded for this clone. What it recognizes is unknown. V was pared by 1 base and J by 7 bases, with 18 bases between. The CDR3 totals 17 residues. The study ran its PCR with 60 Vbeta and 13 Jbeta primers. Method: immunoSEQ multiplex PCR; TCRdb's copy keeps in-frame clones and lacks some. The sample has about 210,000 clones, over 75% seen once. The specimen was PBMCs. The clonotype comes from a woman aged 45-65 years in good health and CMV-seropositive. The J gene is TRBJ1-6, the V gene TRBV5-3; no clear D. TRBV5-3 is an open reading frame, and its role is uncertain. CDR3 sequence: CARSLYSPLRVNSPLHF. The CDR3 coding sequence is TGTGCCAGAAGCTTGTACAGTCCGCTAAGAGTCAATTCACCCCTCCACTTT.